These 17 T cell receptor beta chains came from one sample sequenced in a study of OX40 agonist ivuxolimab in advanced cancers. Produced via immunoSEQ multiplex PCR; TCRdb's table is partial and in-frame only. The sample holds tens of thousands of clones, approximately 83% seen once. The sample here was CD4+ or CD8+ T cells sorted from blood, taken in a trial of the OX40 agonist ivuxolimab. The receptor set was obtained from an adult with an advanced solid tumor such as melanoma, head and neck, liver or kidney cancer.

The CDR3 DNA is TGTGCCAGCCAGAGAAGCCAAGAGACCCAGTACTTC. Translated, it gives CASQRSQETQYF. The chain couples TRBV2 to TRBJ2-5; D is unresolved. Trimming took off 8 bases at V and 1 base at J, with 8 bases between the two ends. Germline V CDR1 and CDR2: SNHLY, FYNNEI. This CDR3 spans 12 amino acids.

The chain uses TRBV28 and TRBJ2-5; D unresolved. V gave up 1 base and J gave up 1 base, with 7 bases separating them. Germline assignment: CDR1 MDHEN and CDR2 SYDVKM. This CDR3 comprises 14 residues. Written as DNA, the CDR3 is TGTGCCAGCAGTTTATACACCACCCAAGAGACCCAGTACTTC. It encodes CASSLYTTQETQYF.

This chain links TRBV28 with TRBJ1-4; 7 bases line up with TRBD1. V lost 1 base and J lost 8; bases outside the gene matches: 7. The CDR3 sequence is 15 residues long. Per the germline V gene, CDR1 is MDHEN and CDR2 is SYDVKM. In nucleotides, the CDR3 is TGTGCCAGCAGTTTATCGACAGGGTGGCACGAAAAACTGTTTTTT. This sequence encodes CASSLSTGWHEKLFF.

The rearrangement links TRBV27 to TRBJ1-5; TRBD1 matches at 10 bases. Trimming at V came to 3 bases and at J to 5 bases, leaving 1 base not matched to a gene. The CDR3 contains 14 residues. Germline lookup yields CDR1 MNHEY and CDR2 SMNVEV (reference sequence). The CDR3 DNA is TGTGCCAGCAGTTTTGGGACAGGGGATCAGCCCCAGCATTTT. This encodes CASSFGTGDQPQHF.

The chain recombines TRBV11-2 with TRBJ2-4; 10 bases match TRBD1. The CDR3 length is 14 residues. Germline-derived CDR1 and CDR2 are SGHAT and FQNNGV. The V gene end was trimmed by 6 bases and the J gene end by 9 bases; junction bases not matched to a gene: 8. The CDR3 protein is CASSTGTGDGIQYF. CDR3 coding DNA: TGTGCCAGCAGTACCGGGACAGGGGATGGCATTCAGTACTTC.

This clone has a single count. The chain is built from TRBV5-1 and TRBJ2-1; D perhaps matches TRBD1 (6 bases). Deletions cut 4 bases from V and 6 bases from J, with 17 bases between. CDR1 is SGHRS and CDR2 is YFSETQ in the germline V gene. The CDR3 totals 15 residues. CDR3 in amino acids: CASSGMRLGGNEQFF. The CDR3 bases are TGCGCCAGCAGCGGAATGCGGCTAGGGGGCAATGAGCAGTTCTTC.

The sample holds a few counts of this clone. This chain uses TRBV7-2 with TRBJ2-5; 7 positions agree with TRBD2. From germline, CDR1 is SGHTA and CDR2 FQGNSA. The CDR3 totals 14 residues. After removal of 5 bases from V and 1 base from J, the junction contained 4 bases not matched to a gene. CDR3 coding DNA: TGTGCCAGCAGCGGTCAGCGGGGCCAAGAGACCCAGTACTTC. It encodes CASSGQRGQETQYF. Together with reference TRBV7-2 and TRBJ2-5, the CDR3 gives the full variable domain: GAGVSQSPSNKVTEKGKDVELRCDPISGHTALYWYRQSLGQGLEFLIYFQGNSAPDKSGLPSDRFSAERTGGSVSTLTIQRTQQEDSAVYLCASSGQRGQETQYFGPGTRLLVL.

J is TRBJ2-3 and V is TRBV10-3, with 12 bases aligning to TRBD2. Germline V gives CDR1 ENHRY, CDR2 SYGVKD. The CDR3 runs 17 residues. With 3 bases clipped from V and 0 bases from J, the junction kept 4 bases outside the gene matches. The CDR3 reads CAISDFGTSGSTDTQYF. The CDR3 coding sequence is TGTGCCATCAGTGACTTCGGGACTAGCGGGAGCACAGATACGCAGTATTTT.

This chain uses TRBV18 with TRBJ1-2, with D perhaps TRBD1 (5 bases). The length of the CDR3 is 15 residues. Germline assignment: CDR1 KGHSH and CDR2 LQKENI. Trimming shortened V by 0 bases and J by 5 bases, and 13 bases separated the two germline ends. The CDR3 loop reads CASSPPSQELYGYTF. The CDR3 nucleotides are TGTGCCAGCTCACCACCTTCACAGGAACTATATGGCTACACCTTC.

This sequence joins TRBV19 and TRBJ1-1; the D gene is possibly TRBD1 (5 bases). Germline loops: CDR1 LNHDA, CDR2 SQIVND (reference sequence). This CDR3 has 11 residues. V shed 6 bases and J shed 11 bases, with 13 bases lying between them. This CDR3 is CASRSNGGAFF. The CDR3 DNA is TGTGCCAGTAGATCTAATGGGGGGGCTTTCTTT.

The chain joins TRBV18 to TRBJ2-3, with TRBD2 matching 8 bases. Germline trimming cut 6 bases from V and 4 bases from J; bases unmatched to any gene: 15. CDR3 length equals 17 residues. Germline CDR1 and CDR2: KGHSH and LQKENI. The CDR3 reads CASSPPRFGGVADTQYF. DNA of the CDR3: TGTGCCAGCTCCCCCCCCCGCTTCGGGGGGGTGGCAGATACGCAGTATTTT. The variable domain in full, with the rest retrieved from reference TRBV18 and TRBJ2-3, is NAGVMQNPRHLVRRRGQEARLRCSPMKGHSHVYWYRQLPEEGLKFMVYLQKENIIDESGMPKERFSAEFPKEGPSILRIQQVVRGDSAAYFCASSPPRFGGVADTQYFGPGTRLTVL.

The chain couples TRBV5-4 to TRBJ2-3; possible D gene TRBD1, 6 bases. Per germline, CDR1 SGHNT and CDR2 YYREEE (reference sequence). The CDR3 length is 15 residues. V lost 3 bases, J lost 1 base, and 12 bases lay in between. The CDR3 DNA reads TGTGCCAGCAGCTCGACTGACAGGCGCACAGATACGCAGTATTTT. Translating it yields CASSSTDRRTDTQYF.

This clone was seen more than once but under ten times. In DNA form, the CDR3 reads TGTGCCAGCAACAGAGCTGGAAACACCATATATTTT. Translation gives CASNRAGNTIYF. The chain uses TRBV2 and TRBJ1-3, with unresolved D. The CDR3 consists of 12 residues. V gave up 7 bases and J gave up 2 bases, with 6 bases separating them. Germline assignment: CDR1 SNHLY and CDR2 FYNNEI.

The rearrangement uses TRBV6-6 and TRBJ1-1, with TRBD1 matching 7 bases. Unmatched junction bases numbered 6, after V lost 5 bases and J lost 3 bases. Germline CDR1 MNHNY, CDR2 SVGAGI (reference sequence). This CDR3 is built from 14 residues. CDR3 region: CASSVRQGYTEAFF. CDR3 DNA sequence: TGTGCCAGCAGTGTCCGACAGGGTTACACTGAAGCTTTCTTT.

The rearrangement links TRBV10-3 to TRBJ2-7, with 12 bases fitting TRBD2. The CDR3 is made up of 16 amino acids. V dropped 2 bases and J dropped 2; count of bases not matched to a gene: 4. Germline-derived CDR1 and CDR2 are ENHRY and SYGVKD. CDR3 in amino acids: CAISEGLAGIAYEQYF. The CDR3 bases are TGTGCCATCAGTGAGGGACTAGCGGGGATAGCCTACGAGCAGTACTTC.

The V gene is TRBV5-1, the J gene TRBJ2-1; a weak D match, TRBD2 (6 bases). There are 16 residues in the CDR3. Germline loops: CDR1 SGHRS, CDR2 YFSETQ. The V gene lost 0 bases and the J gene lost 4 bases, with 14 bases spanning the gap. The CDR3 sequence: CASSLDSAGWYNEQFF. The CDR3 DNA sequence: TGCGCCAGCAGCTTGGATTCGGCGGGATGGTACAATGAGCAGTTCTTC.

The chain links TRBV6-4 to TRBJ2-1; 7 bases line up with TRBD2. V gave up 9 bases and J gave up 3 bases; unmatched junction bases: 8. CDR3 size: 14 residues. Per the germline V gene, CDR1 is MRHNA and CDR2 is SNTAGT. The CDR3 coding sequence is TGTGCCAGGACAAGGGGAGGGTTCTACAATGAGCAGTTCTTC. Translating gives CARTRGGFYNEQFF.